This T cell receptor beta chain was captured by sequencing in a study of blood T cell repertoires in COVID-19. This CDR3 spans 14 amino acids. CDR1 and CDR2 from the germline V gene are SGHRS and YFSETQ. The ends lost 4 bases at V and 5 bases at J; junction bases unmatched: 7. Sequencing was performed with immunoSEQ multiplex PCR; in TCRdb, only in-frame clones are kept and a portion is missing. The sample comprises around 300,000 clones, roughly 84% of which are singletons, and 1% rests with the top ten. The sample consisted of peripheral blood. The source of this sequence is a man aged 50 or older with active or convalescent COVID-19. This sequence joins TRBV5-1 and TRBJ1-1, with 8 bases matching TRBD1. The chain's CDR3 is CASSDGQGGTEAFF. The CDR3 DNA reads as TGCGCCAGCAGCGACGGACAGGGCGGAACTGAAGCTTTCTTT.